This T cell receptor beta chain is drawn from a study of shared clonotypes between healthy human individuals. The ends were cut back, 0 bases at V and 2 bases at J, with 14 bases in the middle. The CDR3 spans 16 residues. Per the germline V gene, CDR1 is SGHNT and CDR2 is YYREEE (reference sequence). Of note for this clone: Its specificity is not known.

Study-level results: Limitation of the genetic and exposure-history diversity represented came from the few donors.

Several immunoSEQ plates held equal portions of the genomic DNA taken from each subset. Here immunoSEQ multiplex PCR was the method, and the copy in TCRdb shows in-frame clones only, minus some. Among about 2.1 million clones, 90% to 95% were seen once, and the ten largest hold approximately 1.6%. The naive CD8 subset, CD45RO-negative cells positively selected for CCR7, excluded terminally differentiated effector memory CD45RA+ cells. This sequence was found in a young man in good health. Some clones in this sample may be carry-over from other donors' samples. Sequencing used naive CD8+ T cells from PBMCs. The gene calls are TRBV5-4 and TRBJ1-2; maybe TRBD1 (5 bases). CDR3 amino acids: CASSLATRGLNYGYTF. The CDR3 bases are TGTGCCAGCAGCTTGGCCACGAGGGGACTAAACTATGGCTACACCTTC.